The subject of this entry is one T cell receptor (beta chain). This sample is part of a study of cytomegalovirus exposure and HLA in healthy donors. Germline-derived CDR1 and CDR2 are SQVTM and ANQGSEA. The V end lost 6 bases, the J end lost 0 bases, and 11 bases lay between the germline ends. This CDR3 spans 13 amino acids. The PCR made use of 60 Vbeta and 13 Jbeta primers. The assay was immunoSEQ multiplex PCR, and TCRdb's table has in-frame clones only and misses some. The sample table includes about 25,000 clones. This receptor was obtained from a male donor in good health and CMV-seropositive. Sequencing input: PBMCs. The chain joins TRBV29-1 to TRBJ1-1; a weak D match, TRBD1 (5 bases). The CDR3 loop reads CSVFRVLNTEAFF. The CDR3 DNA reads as TGCAGCGTGTTCAGGGTTTTGAACACTGAAGCTTTCTTT. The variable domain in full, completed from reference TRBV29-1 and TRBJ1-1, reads SAVISQKPSRDICQRGTSLTIQCQVDSQVTMMFWYRQQPGQSLTLIATANQGSEATYESGFVIDKFPISRPNLTFSTLTVSNMSPEDSSIYLCSVFRVLNTEAFFGQGTRLTVV.